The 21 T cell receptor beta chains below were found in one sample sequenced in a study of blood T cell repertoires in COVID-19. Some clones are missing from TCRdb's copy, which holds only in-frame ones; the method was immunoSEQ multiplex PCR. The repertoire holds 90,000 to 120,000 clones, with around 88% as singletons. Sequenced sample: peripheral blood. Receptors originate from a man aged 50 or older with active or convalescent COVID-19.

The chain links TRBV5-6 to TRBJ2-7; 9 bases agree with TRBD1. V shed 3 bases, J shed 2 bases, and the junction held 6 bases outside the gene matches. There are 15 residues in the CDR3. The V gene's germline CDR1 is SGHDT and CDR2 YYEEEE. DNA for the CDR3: TGTGCCAGCAGCTACACAGGGGGCGTCCCCTACGAGCAGTACTTC. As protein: CASSYTGGVPYEQYF.

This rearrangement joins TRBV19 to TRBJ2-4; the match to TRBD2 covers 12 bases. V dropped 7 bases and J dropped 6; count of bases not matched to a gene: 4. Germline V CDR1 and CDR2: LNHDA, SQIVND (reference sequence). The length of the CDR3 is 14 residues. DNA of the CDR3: TGTGCCAGTACCATGACTAGCGGGAGAAACATTCAGTACTTC. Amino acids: CASTMTSGRNIQYF. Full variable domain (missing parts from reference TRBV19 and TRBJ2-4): DGGITQSPKYLFRKEGQNVTLSCEQNLNHDAMYWYRQDPGQGLRLIYYSQIVNDFQKGDIAEGYSVSREKKESFPLTVTSAQKNPTAFYLCASTMTSGRNIQYFGAGTRLSVL.

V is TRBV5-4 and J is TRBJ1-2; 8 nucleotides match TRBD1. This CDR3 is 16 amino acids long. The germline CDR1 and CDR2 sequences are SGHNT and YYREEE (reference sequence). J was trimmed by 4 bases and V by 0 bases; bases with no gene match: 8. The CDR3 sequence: CASSLGQGSVGYGYTF. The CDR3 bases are TGTGCCAGCAGCTTGGGACAGGGGTCTGTGGGCTATGGCTACACCTTC. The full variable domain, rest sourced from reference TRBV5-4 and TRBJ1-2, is ETGVTQSPTHLIKTRGQQVTLRCSSQSGHNTVSWYQQALGQGPQFIFQYYREEENGRGNFPPRFSGLQFPNYSSELNVNALELDDSALYLCASSLGQGSVGYGYTFGSGTRLTVV.

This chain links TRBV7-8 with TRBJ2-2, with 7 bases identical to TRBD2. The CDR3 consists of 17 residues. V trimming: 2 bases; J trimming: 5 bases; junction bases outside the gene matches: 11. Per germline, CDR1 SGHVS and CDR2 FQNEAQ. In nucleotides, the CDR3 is TGTGCCAGCAGCTTAAGGGTTGGGGCGGGAGATACCGGGGAGCTGTTTTTT. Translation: CASSLRVGAGDTGELFF.

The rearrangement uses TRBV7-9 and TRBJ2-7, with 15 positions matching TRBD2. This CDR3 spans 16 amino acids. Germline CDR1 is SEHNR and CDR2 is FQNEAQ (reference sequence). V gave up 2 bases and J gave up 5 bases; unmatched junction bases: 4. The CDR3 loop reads CASSLSWTSGRDEQYF. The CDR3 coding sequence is TGTGCCAGCAGCTTATCCTGGACTAGCGGGAGGGACGAGCAGTACTTC.

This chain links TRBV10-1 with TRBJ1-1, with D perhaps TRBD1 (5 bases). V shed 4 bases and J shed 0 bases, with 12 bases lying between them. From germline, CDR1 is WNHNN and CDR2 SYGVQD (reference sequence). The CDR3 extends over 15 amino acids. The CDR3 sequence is CASSGSGLMNTEAFF. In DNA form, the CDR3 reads TGCGCCAGCAGTGGATCAGGGCTCATGAACACTGAAGCTTTCTTT.

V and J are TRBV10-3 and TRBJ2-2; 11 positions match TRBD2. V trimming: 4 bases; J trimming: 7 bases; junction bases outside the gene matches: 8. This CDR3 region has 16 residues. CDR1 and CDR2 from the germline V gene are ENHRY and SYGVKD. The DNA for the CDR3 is TGTGCCATCAGTGGTAGCGGGAGGGGGCTCGGCGGGGAGCTGTTTTTT. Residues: CAISGSGRGLGGELFF.

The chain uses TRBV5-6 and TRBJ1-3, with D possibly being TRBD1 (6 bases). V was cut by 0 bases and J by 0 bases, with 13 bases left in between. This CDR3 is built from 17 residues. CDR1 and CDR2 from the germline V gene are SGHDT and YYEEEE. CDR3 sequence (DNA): TGTGCCAGCAGCTTGGGGGGGCGCAGAGTCTCTGGAAACACCATATATTTT. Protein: CASSLGGRRVSGNTIYF.

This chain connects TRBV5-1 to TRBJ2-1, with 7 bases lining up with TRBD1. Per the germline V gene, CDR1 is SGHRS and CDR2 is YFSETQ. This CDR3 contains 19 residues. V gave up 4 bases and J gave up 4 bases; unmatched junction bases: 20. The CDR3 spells CASSPSPRGTARAYNEQFF. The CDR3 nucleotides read TGCGCCAGCAGCCCCTCTCCTAGGGGGACAGCTCGGGCTTACAATGAGCAGTTCTTC. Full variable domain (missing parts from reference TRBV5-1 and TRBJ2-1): KAGVTQTPRYLIKTRGQQVTLSCSPISGHRSVSWYQQTPGQGLQFLFEYFSETQRNKGNFPGRFSGRQFSNSRSEMNVSTLELGDSALYLCASSPSPRGTARAYNEQFFGPGTRLTVL.

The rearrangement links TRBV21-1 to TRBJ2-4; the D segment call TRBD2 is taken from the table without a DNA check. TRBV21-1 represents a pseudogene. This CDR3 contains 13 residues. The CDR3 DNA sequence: TGTGCCAGCAGCAAAGAAGGGCGGAAACTAGTTCACTTC. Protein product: CASSKEGRKLVHF.

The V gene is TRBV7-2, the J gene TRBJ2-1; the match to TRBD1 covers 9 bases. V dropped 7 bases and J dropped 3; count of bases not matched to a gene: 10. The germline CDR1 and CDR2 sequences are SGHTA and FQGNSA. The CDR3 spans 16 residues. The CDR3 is CASIPTLGQGYNEQFF. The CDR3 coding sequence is TGTGCCAGCATCCCGACTTTGGGACAGGGCTACAATGAGCAGTTCTTC. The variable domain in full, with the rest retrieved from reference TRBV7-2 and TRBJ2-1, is GAGVSQSPSNKVTEKGKDVELRCDPISGHTALYWYRQSLGQGLEFLIYFQGNSAPDKSGLPSDRFSAERTGGSVSTLTIQRTQQEDSAVYLCASIPTLGQGYNEQFFGPGTRLTVL.

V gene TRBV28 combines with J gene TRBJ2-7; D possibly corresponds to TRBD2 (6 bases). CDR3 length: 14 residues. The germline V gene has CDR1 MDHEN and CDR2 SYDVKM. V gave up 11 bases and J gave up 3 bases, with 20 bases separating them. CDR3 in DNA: TGTGCCGGGGCGGGGCAGGGTCCCCTCTACGAGCAGTACTTC. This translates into CAGAGQGPLYEQYF. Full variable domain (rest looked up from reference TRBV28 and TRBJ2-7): DVKVTQSSRYLVKRTGEKVFLECVQDMDHENMFWYRQDPGLGLRLIYFSYDVKMKEKGDIPEGYSVSREKKERFSLILESASTNQTSMYLCAGAGQGPLYEQYFGPGTRLTVT.

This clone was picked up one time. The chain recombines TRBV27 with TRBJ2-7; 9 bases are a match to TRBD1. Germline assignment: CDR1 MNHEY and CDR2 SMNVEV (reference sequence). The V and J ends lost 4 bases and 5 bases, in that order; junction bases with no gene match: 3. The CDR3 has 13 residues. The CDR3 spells CASSWDRVHEQYF. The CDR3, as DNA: TGTGCCAGCAGTTGGGACAGGGTCCACGAGCAGTACTTC.

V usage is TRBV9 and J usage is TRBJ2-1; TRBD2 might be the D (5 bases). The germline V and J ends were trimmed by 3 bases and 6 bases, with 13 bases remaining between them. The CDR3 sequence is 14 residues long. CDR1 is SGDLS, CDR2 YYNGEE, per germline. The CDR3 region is CASSDTGNPNEQFF. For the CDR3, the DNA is TGTGCCAGCAGCGACACCGGGAACCCCAATGAGCAGTTCTTC. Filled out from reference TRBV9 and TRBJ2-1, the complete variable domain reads DSGVTQTPKHLITATGQRVTLRCSPRSGDLSVYWYQQSLDQGLQFLIQYYNGEERAKGNILERFSAQQFPDLHSELNLSSLELGDSALYFCASSDTGNPNEQFFGPGTRLTVL.

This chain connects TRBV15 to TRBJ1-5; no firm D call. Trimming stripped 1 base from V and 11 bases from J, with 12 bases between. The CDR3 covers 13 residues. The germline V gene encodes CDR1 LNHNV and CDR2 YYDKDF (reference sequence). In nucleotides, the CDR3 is TGTGCCACCAGCAGAGCAATTAATTTAGCCCAGCATTTT. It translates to CATSRAINLAQHF.

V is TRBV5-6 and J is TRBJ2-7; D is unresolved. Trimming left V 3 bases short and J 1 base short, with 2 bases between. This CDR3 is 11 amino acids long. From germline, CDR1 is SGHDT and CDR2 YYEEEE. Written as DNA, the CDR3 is TGTGCCAGCAGCTCTTCCTACGAGCAGTACTTC. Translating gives CASSSSYEQYF.

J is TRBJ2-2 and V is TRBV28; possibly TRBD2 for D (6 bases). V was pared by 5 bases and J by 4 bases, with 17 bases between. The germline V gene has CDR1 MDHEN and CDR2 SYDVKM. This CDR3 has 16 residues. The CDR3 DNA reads TGTGCCAGCAGTGTCCTGGAGGGCCCGGGCACCGGGGAGCTGTTTTTT. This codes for CASSVLEGPGTGELFF.

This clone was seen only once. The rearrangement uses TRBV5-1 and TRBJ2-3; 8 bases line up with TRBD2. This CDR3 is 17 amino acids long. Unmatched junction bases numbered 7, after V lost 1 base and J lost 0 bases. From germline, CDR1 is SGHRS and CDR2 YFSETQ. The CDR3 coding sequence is TGCGCCAGCAGCTTGCTAGCGGGTTCTTCTAGCACAGATACGCAGTATTTT. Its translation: CASSLLAGSSSTDTQYF.

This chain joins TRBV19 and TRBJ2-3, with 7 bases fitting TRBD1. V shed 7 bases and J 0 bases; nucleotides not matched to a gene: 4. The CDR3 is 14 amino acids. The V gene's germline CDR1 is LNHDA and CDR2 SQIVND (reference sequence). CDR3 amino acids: CASTQGFSTDTQYF. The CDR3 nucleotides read TGTGCCAGTACACAGGGGTTTAGCACAGATACGCAGTATTTT.

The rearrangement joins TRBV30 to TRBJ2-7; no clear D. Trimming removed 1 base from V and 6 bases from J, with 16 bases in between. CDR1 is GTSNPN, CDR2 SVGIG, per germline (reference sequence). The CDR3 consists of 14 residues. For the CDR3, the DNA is TGTGCCTGGAGTGGTCACCCACTCGTCCTCGAGCAGTACTTC. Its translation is CAWSGHPLVLEQYF.

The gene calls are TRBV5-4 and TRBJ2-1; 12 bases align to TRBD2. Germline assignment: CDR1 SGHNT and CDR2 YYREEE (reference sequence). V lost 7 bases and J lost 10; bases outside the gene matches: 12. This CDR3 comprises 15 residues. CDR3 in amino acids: CASVSPSGRAGEQFF. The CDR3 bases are TGTGCCAGCGTTTCTCCTAGCGGGAGGGCCGGGGAGCAGTTCTTC.